This T cell receptor (beta chain) came from a study of tumor-infiltrating lymphocytes in glioblastoma multiforme. Study-level results: No surface-marker sorting into functional T cell subtypes was done. Unequal TCR RNA per T cell might skew measured clone sizes.

On this clonotype itself: Its target is not known. The junction departs from the called germline gene at one end, perhaps through a read error.

Germline V gene sequence: CDR1 SGHAT, CDR2 FQNNGV. The CDR3 extends over 14 amino acids. TCRB libraries came from RNA via three nested multiplex PCR rounds. Using its own MiXCR run on the multiplex PCR reads, TCRdb lists one record per CDR3 protein. The table records 25,000 to 35,000 distinct CDR3 sequences, 50% to 75% of them present only once. This TCR derives from a male donor with glioblastoma. The chain links TRBV11-2 to TRBJ2-2; TRBD2 is a possible D gene (5 bases). Material for sequencing was brain tumor tissue. The DNA for the CDR3 is TGTGCCTGCAGCCACGGGCTAGACCCCGGGGAGCTATTTTTT. As protein: CACSHGLDPGELFF.